These 22 T cell receptor beta chains share one sample of origin, sequenced in a study of kidney transplant recipient with SARS-CoV-2 infection. Each CDR3 protein gets one entry after TCRdb re-called the reads with MiXCR. The table lists some 220,000 distinct CDR3 sequences, 29% of them singletons. Sequencing was performed on a blood sample, taken at baseline and on roughly day 120 from a kidney transplant recipient. Source of these receptors: a male patient aged 30 to 39 who had COVID-19 and was a kidney transplant recipient. Some of the T cells might come from the graft donor.

This chain uses TRBV12-2 with TRBJ1-2. TRBV12-2 is annotated as a pseudogene. The CDR3 runs 17 residues. The CDR3 loop reads CASHVRTTPRKTYGYTF. The CDR3 coding sequence is TGTGCAAGTCACGTAAGAACGACTCCACGAAAGACCTATGGCTACACCTTC.

V usage is TRBV14 and J usage is TRBJ2-1; the D is unclear. The CDR3 contains 12 residues. Looked up from germline, CDR1 is SGHDN and CDR2 is FVKESK. Trimming left V 1 base short and J 10 bases short, with 8 bases between. The chain's CDR3 is CASSQVLGEQFF. CDR3 in DNA: TGTGCCAGCAGCCAAGTACTGGGAGAGCAGTTCTTC.

Worth noting for this clonotype: This could be a read error, since a much larger clone is one nucleotide away. The rearrangement uses TRBV7-2 and TRBJ1-2; unclear D gene. Germline CDR1 and CDR2: SGHTA and FQGNSA. The CDR3 length is 14 residues. The CDR3 sequence: CANSLAVTNYGYTF. The DNA for the CDR3 is TGTGCCAACAGCTTAGCGGTAACTAACTATGGCTACACCTTC.

This chain links TRBV9 with TRBJ2-7; perhaps D is TRBD1 or TRBD2 (5 bases each). The germline V and J ends were trimmed by 0 bases and 1 base, with 11 bases remaining between them. The CDR3 has 15 amino acids. Germline V gene data show CDR1 as SGDLS and CDR2 as YYNGEE. CDR3 loop: CASSVGGAGSYEQYF. CDR3 coding DNA: TGTGCCAGCAGCGTAGGAGGGGCAGGGTCCTACGAGCAGTACTTC. Variable domain in full (rest from reference TRBV9 and TRBJ2-7): DSGVTQTPKHLITATGQRVTLRCSPRSGDLSVYWYQQSLDQGLQFLIQYYNGEERAKGNILERFSAQQFPDLHSELNLSSLELGDSALYFCASSVGGAGSYEQYFGPGTRLTVT.

This clonotype was found many times. V and J are TRBV18 and TRBJ2-7; D is possibly TRBD1 or TRBD2 (6 bases each). The CDR3 is 15 residues long. CDR1 KGHSH and CDR2 LQKENI come from the germline V gene. V shed 6 bases and J shed 0 bases, with 15 bases lying between them. CDR3 in amino acids: CASSPRGAGSYEQYF. DNA for the CDR3: TGTGCCAGCTCTCCCAGGGGAGCGGGCTCCTACGAGCAGTACTTC.

This clonotype occurred once. This may be a read error, as it is one base from a much larger clone. The CDR3: CASRFDWTPRKTYGYTF. CDR3 DNA sequence: TGTGCAAGTCGCTTCGATTGGACTCCACGAAAGACCTATGGCTACACCTTC. The gene calls are TRBV12-2 and TRBJ1-2. TRBV12-2 is noted as a pseudogene. The CDR3 contains 17 residues.

Many counts were recorded for this clonotype. This chain uses TRBV27 with TRBJ1-1; 7 bases are a match to TRBD1. In germline, CDR1 is MNHEY, CDR2 SMNVEV (reference sequence). Unmatched junction bases numbered 6, after V lost 4 bases and J lost 7 bases. The CDR3 has 13 residues. The CDR3 loop reads CASSYKGAGEAFF. The CDR3 bases are TGTGCCAGCAGTTACAAGGGGGCGGGTGAAGCTTTCTTT.

This clonotype was seen at least ten times. This chain connects TRBV5-8 to TRBJ1-2; D call uncertain. There are 15 residues in the CDR3. V was clipped by 0 bases and J by 6 bases, with 15 bases between them. Germline CDR1 SGHTS, CDR2 YDEGEE. As DNA, the CDR3 is TGTGCCAGCAGCTTGGGACGCGGCGCCCTAAATGGCTACACCTTC. As protein: CASSLGRGALNGYTF.

The sample holds many counts of this clonotype. The chain joins TRBV7-9 to TRBJ2-7; a weak D match, TRBD2 (5 bases). The CDR3 sequence is 12 residues long. The V end lost 1 base, the J end lost 5 bases, and 6 bases lay between the germline ends. CDR1 is SEHNR and CDR2 is FQNEAQ in the germline V gene (reference sequence). The DNA of the CDR3 is TGTGCCAGCAGCTTAGGGGAGAACGAGCAGTACTTC. It specifies CASSLGENEQYF.

In the case of this clonotype: This may be a read error: a much more frequent sequence differs by one nucleotide. CDR3 DNA: TGTGCCAGTTCGGACAGGACGAACGCCGGGGAGCTGTTTTTT. Amino acid sequence: CASSDRTNAGELFF. This rearrangement joins TRBV19 to TRBJ2-2, with 7 bases aligning to TRBD1. Germline-derived CDR1 and CDR2 are LNHDA and SQIVND (reference sequence). The CDR3 contains 14 residues.

Comments on this clonotype: This may stem from a read error, because a much larger clone lies one nucleotide away. The chain uses TRBV3-1 and TRBJ2-7; D may be TRBD1 (5 bases). The CDR3 contains 15 residues. Germline CDR1 reads LGHDT; CDR2 reads YNNKEL (reference sequence). The CDR3 loop is CAGSQGRVSPLEQYF. The CDR3 DNA sequence: TGTGCCGGCAGCCAAGGCAGGGTATCTCCTCTCGAGCAGTACTTC.

Notes on this clonotype: This sequence may be a read error, since a much larger clone differs from it by one base. This is likely a read error, given that the CDR3 carries no conserved phenylalanine or tryptophan at its end. The V and J genes are TRBV30 and TRBJ1-1; perhaps TRBD1 as D (6 bases). CDR3 length equals 13 residues. V dropped 3 bases and J dropped 3 bases, with 11 bases sitting between them. CDR1 and CDR2 from the germline V gene are GTSNPN and SVGIG (reference sequence). CDR3 sequence reads: CAWSVGGYTEAFS. CDR3 sequence (DNA): TGTGCCTGGAGCGTAGGGGGATACACTGAAGCTTTCTCT.

In this sample, this clonotype turned up many times. This chain uses TRBV7-6 with TRBJ1-2; D gene uncertain. CDR1 and CDR2 (germline): SGHVS, FNYEAQ. This CDR3 comprises 17 residues. The V and J ends lost 5 bases and 4 bases respectively, with 23 bases between them. Written as DNA, the CDR3 is TGTGCCAGCAGCCACAGCATTGAATCTCGAAAGACCTATGGCTACACCTTC. Translation: CASSHSIESRKTYGYTF.

In its sample, this clonotype was seen many times. Here the CDR3 reads CASSQSLAGVYNEQFF. For the CDR3, the DNA is TGCGCCAGCAGTCAATCGCTGGCAGGGGTCTACAATGAGCAGTTCTTC. The chain has TRBV23-1 and TRBJ2-1; the D gene is possibly TRBD1 (6 bases). TRBV23-1 is treated as an ORF (open reading frame) with a function not yet certain. V shed 0 bases and J shed 3 bases, with 12 bases lying between them. The CDR3 is made up of 16 amino acids.

This chain connects TRBV6-2 or TRBV6-3 to TRBJ1-1; possibly TRBD1 for D (6 bases). Germline V gives CDR1 MNHEY, CDR2 SVGEGT. The CDR3 is 13 amino acids. Trimming pared 6 bases from V and 4 bases from J, leaving 12 bases between. The CDR3 region has the DNA TGTGCCAGCAGGGGGGGGGGCGCCACTGAAGCTTTCTTT. As protein: CASRGGGATEAFF.

This clonotype showed up many times. The CDR3 region is CATSDLLDYNEQFF. In DNA, the CDR3 is TGTGCCACCAGTGATTTACTCGACTACAATGAGCAGTTCTTC. The rearrangement uses TRBV24-1 and TRBJ2-1; D is uncertain. CDR3 length: 14 residues. Germline V CDR1 and CDR2: KGHDR, SFDVKD. With 1 base removed from V and 3 bases from J, the gap between germline ends came to 6 bases.

This clonotype appeared many times. The chain uses TRBV3-2 and TRBJ2-2. TRBV3-2 is noted as a pseudogene. The CDR3 is 12 residues long. The CDR3 is CASSHAGGELFF. In DNA, the CDR3 is TGTGCCAGCAGCCACGCCGGCGGGGAGCTGTTTTTT.

Note on this clonotype: A read error may be the cause here, since a much bigger clone is one base away. V usage is TRBV6-5 and J usage is TRBJ1-5; D gene uncertain. The germline gives CDR1 MNHEY, CDR2 SVGAGI. The CDR3 sequence is 14 residues long. The CDR3 is CASNYRLNNQPQHF. CDR3 bases: TGTGCCAGCAATTACCGACTAAACAATCAGCCCCAGCATTTT.

This clonotype has at least ten counts. V is TRBV6-6 and J is TRBJ2-3; D gene unclear. V gave up 8 bases and J gave up 0 bases, with 12 bases separating them. Per the germline V gene, CDR1 is MNHNY and CDR2 is SVGAGI (reference sequence). This CDR3 contains 14 residues. DNA of the CDR3: TGTGCCAGCCGCAGTACGTTGAGCACAGATACGCAGTATTTT. Translating it yields CASRSTLSTDTQYF.

This clonotype has a count of ten or more. The chain recombines TRBV9 with TRBJ2-2, with 8 bases matching TRBD2. Germline CDR1 reads SGDLS; CDR2 reads YYNGEE. The CDR3 loop spans 18 amino acids. With V trimmed by 5 bases and J by 0 bases, 12 bases remained unmatched. CDR3 sequence reads: CASRPRSGDPANTGELFF. The CDR3 DNA is TGTGCCAGCAGGCCTCGTAGCGGGGATCCTGCGAACACCGGGGAGCTGTTTTTT.

The rearrangement uses TRBV20-1 and TRBJ1-2, with D possibly being TRBD1 (5 bases). The CDR3 length is 14 residues. In germline, CDR1 is DFQATT, CDR2 SNEGSKA (reference sequence). V was cut by 4 bases and J by 7 bases, with 19 bases left in between. CDR3 nucleotide sequence: TGCAGTGCTACCATACTCCAGGGAGTCAGTGGCTACACCTTC. This gives the protein CSATILQGVSGYTF.

This clonotype was recorded at least ten times. CDR3 nucleotide sequence: TGTGCCAGCGGCTCAGGGGGGCTCCAAACCGGGGAGCTGTTTTTT. It encodes CASGSGGLQTGELFF. The chain recombines TRBV28 with TRBJ2-2, with D possibly being TRBD1 (7 bases). Germline lookup yields CDR1 MDHEN and CDR2 SYDVKM. This CDR3 is built from 15 residues. Trimming removed 8 bases from V and 5 bases from J, with 18 bases in between.